The rows below give T cell receptor beta chains drawn from one sample of a study of T cell responses to AZD1222 COVID-19 vaccine. The protocol was immunoSEQ multiplex PCR, while the TCRdb copy is restricted to in-frame clones and leaves out a portion. The sample lists 100,000 to 120,000 clones, approximately 94% occurring once. The source material was peripheral blood, sampled 28 days after the second AZD1222 dose. These receptors were collected from an adult who received the AZD1222 COVID-19 vaccine. The CDR3 runs from the conserved cysteine through the conserved F or W. A D gene is named only where the DNA matches it firmly. Size is stated for part of the rows, as once, few or many counts, or as a class when the clone is expanded.

D gene,J gene,clone size,V gene,CDR3 DNA,CDR3 protein
-,TRBJ1-3,-,TRBV4-1,TGCGCCAGCAGCCAAGAGTCCGCGCTGGACTCCTCTGGAAACACCATATATTTT,CASSQESALDSSGNTIYF
-,TRBJ2-6,-,TRBV27,TGTGCCAGCACAGGGTCTCCATCTGGGGCCAACGTCCTGACTTTC,CASTGSPSGANVLTF
TRBD1,TRBJ1-2,-,TRBV19,TGTGCCAGTTTCACCACATGGACAGGGTTTCTTTCCTATGGCTACACCTTC,CASFTTWTGFLSYGYTF
TRBD2,TRBJ2-7,few,TRBV4-1,TGCGCCAGCAGCCAAGGGGCTAGCGGCTACGAGCAGTACTTC,CASSQGASGYEQYF
-,TRBJ1-2,once,TRBV28,TGTGCCAGCAGCCGTGGTCAGCGCCAAAACTATGGCTACACCTTC,CASSRGQRQNYGYTF
-,TRBJ2-7,-,TRBV27,TGTGCCAGCAGTTCGGGGAGGGGGTCCTACGAGCAGTACTTC,CASSSGRGSYEQYF
-,TRBJ2-7,-,TRBV5-1,TGCGCCAGCAGCTTCCGACAGTCCTACGAGCAGTACTTC,CASSFRQSYEQYF
-,TRBJ2-7,-,TRBV19,TGTGCCAGCAATCATCTTGGTGTTCCCTACGAGCAGTACTTC,CASNHLGVPYEQYF
TRBD2,TRBJ2-5,-,TRBV5-4,TGTGCCAGCAGGGGAGCGGGGGCCCAAGAGACCCAGTACTTC,CASRGAGAQETQYF
-,TRBJ1-2,-,TRBV9,TGTGCCAGCAGCGTAGATGCCCTGGGGAACTATGGCTACACCTTC,CASSVDALGNYGYTF
-,TRBJ1-6,-,TRBV29-1,TGCAGCGTTGGAGAGTTTCATAATTCACCCCTCCACTTT,CSVGEFHNSPLHF
TRBD1,TRBJ1-6,-,TRBV4-2,TGTGCCAGCGTGGGACAGGGAAATTCACCCCTCCACTTT,CASVGQGNSPLHF
-,TRBJ2-6,-,TRBV5-6,TGTGCCAGCAGCCCAATCCAAGGCTCTGGGGCCAACGTCCTGACTTTC,CASSPIQGSGANVLTF
-,TRBJ2-3,-,TRBV19,TGTGCCAGTAGTAGGGGGTCGCGGCGCGGAACAGATACGCAGTATTTT,CASSRGSRRGTDTQYF
-,TRBJ2-7,-,TRBV5-6,TGTGCCAGCAGCTCCCCCCCCGGGAAGTTTAGCTCCTACGAGCAGTACTTC,CASSSPPGKFSSYEQYF
-,TRBJ2-1,-,TRBV5-4,TGTGCCAGCAGCGCTGGAGGGAGGACCTGGGGCTACAATGAGCAGTTCTTC,CASSAGGRTWGYNEQFF
-,TRBJ2-7,-,TRBV5-1,TGCGCCAGCAGTTTCGAGCGGGCTACGGGCTACGAGCAGTACTTC,CASSFERATGYEQYF
-,TRBJ1-1,-,TRBV10-1,TGCGCCAGCAGTGAGGCGGGCCCTCTTACTGAAGCTTTCTTT,CASSEAGPLTEAFF
-,TRBJ1-5,-,TRBV20-1,TGCAGTGCTAGATTTGGGATCCAGCATTTT,CSARFGIQHF
-,TRBJ2-1,-,TRBV18,TGTGCCAGCTCCTCCTCCGGGGGGCTGATTGACTCCTACAATGAGCAGTTCTTC,CASSSSGGLIDSYNEQFF
-,TRBJ1-4,-,TRBV15,TGTGCCACCAGCAGAGGATCGCATGGAAATGAAAAACTGTTTTTT,CATSRGSHGNEKLFF
-,TRBJ1-1,-,TRBV11-3,TGTGCCAGCAGTAGTCAGCAGGGCACTGAAGCTTTCTTT,CASSSQQGTEAFF
TRBD1,TRBJ1-2,-,TRBV6-5,TGTGCCAGCAGCCCAGGACAGGGTGGCTACACCTTC,CASSPGQGGYTF
TRBD1,TRBJ2-5,-,TRBV14,TGTGCCAGCAGCTTACGACTGAGGGGGCGACAAGAGACCCAGTACTTC,CASSLRLRGRQETQYF
-,TRBJ1-4,-,TRBV19,TGTGCCAGTAGTATAGGATCGGACAGCCCTTATGAAAAACTGTTTTTT,CASSIGSDSPYEKLFF
-,TRBJ1-6,once,TRBV2,TGTGCCAGCCTCCCTCCCCAGGAGTCACCCCTCCACTTT,CASLPPQESPLHF
TRBD2,TRBJ2-1,-,TRBV27,TGTGCCAGCAACTGGGGCGGGAGATGGGGCAATGAGCAGTTCTTC,CASNWGGRWGNEQFF
-,TRBJ2-3,-,TRBV29-1,TGCAGCGTTGACGGGTACGGCACAGATACGCAGTATTTT,CSVDGYGTDTQYF
TRBD2,TRBJ2-7,-,TRBV6-5,TGTGCCAGCGAATCACTAGCGGGGTGGTCCCAGTACTTC,CASESLAGWSQYF
-,TRBJ1-3,-,TRBV7-2,TGTGCCAGCAGCTTAGCAGGGGATTCTGGAAACACCATATATTTT,CASSLAGDSGNTIYF
-,TRBJ1-4,-,TRBV6-4,TGTGCCAGCAGAAGGGCTGCTAATGAAAAACTGTTTTTT,CASRRAANEKLFF
TRBD1,TRBJ1-5,-,TRBV2,TGTGCCAGCACCCGAAGACAGGGGGCGATCAATCAGCCCCAGCATTTT,CASTRRQGAINQPQHF
-,TRBJ2-2,-,TRBV5-1,TGCGCCAGCAGCTTGAAGCCAGGGGAGCTGTTTTTT,CASSLKPGELFF
-,TRBJ1-5,-,TRBV30,TGTGCCTGGAGTTCGCCAGGGGATCAGCCCCAGCATTTT,CAWSSPGDQPQHF
-,TRBJ1-1,-,TRBV19,TGTGCCAGTAGTATAAGGACCGCTTGGCGTGGCACTGAAGCTTTCTTT,CASSIRTAWRGTEAFF
TRBD1,TRBJ1-4,-,TRBV5-1,TGCGCCAGCAGCTCGAGACAGGGTGAAAAACTGTTTTTT,CASSSRQGEKLFF
-,TRBJ1-3,-,TRBV21-1,TGTGCCAGCACTTTGGGACAGGGGATATACGAAGCTGGAAACACCATATATTTT,CASTLGQGIYEAGNTIYF
-,TRBJ2-5,-,TRBV27,TGTGCCAGCAGGGAGGTGAACCAAGAGACCCAGTACTTC,CASREVNQETQYF
-,TRBJ2-5,once,TRBV7-2,TGTGCCAGCAGCGCGGGGACTCACTCGGAAGAGACCCAGTACTTC,CASSAGTHSEETQYF
-,TRBJ1-6,once,TRBV7-6,TGTGCCAGCAGCTTAGTACGCAGGGAGCGTTCACCCCTCCACTTT,CASSLVRRERSPLHF